These 3 T cell receptor beta chains share one sample of origin, sequenced in a study of identical twins. Each CDR3 protein is one row after TCRdb ran MiXCR on the 5' RACE reads. The table shows 690,000 or so distinct CDR3 sequences, with roughly 6% occurring only once. The sample was naive T cells sorted from blood. Receptor source: a man aged 18 to 29 in good health.

The chain carries TRBV20-1 and TRBJ2-5, with TRBD1 matching over 8 bases. The trim removed 3 bases at V and 9 bases at J, leaving 18 bases unmatched. From germline, CDR1 is DFQATT and CDR2 SNEGSKA (reference sequence). The CDR3 covers 16 residues. CDR3 protein: CSARAPRDRFGSPQYF. The CDR3 DNA reads as TGCAGTGCTAGGGCCCCGCGGGACAGGTTTGGATCGCCCCAGTACTTC.

This clonotype came up many times. The CDR3 spells CASSSQGRPVRGYTF. CDR3 DNA sequence: TGTGCCAGCAGCTCCCAAGGGCGCCCTGTAAGGGGCTACACCTTC. The chain uses TRBV12-3 or TRBV12-4 and TRBJ1-2; D gene uncertain. Trimming stripped 6 bases from V and 8 bases from J, with 22 bases between. The CDR3 spans 15 residues.

This clonotype was observed at least ten times. The chain has TRBV12-3 or TRBV12-4 and TRBJ2-2, with D possibly TRBD2 on 5 matching bases. The CDR3 is made up of 14 amino acids. V lost 5 bases and J 4 bases, leaving 11 bases between the germline ends. As DNA, the CDR3 is TGTGCCAGCAGTCCACCGGCGGGCACCGGGGAGCTGTTTTTT. Translation gives CASSPPAGTGELFF.